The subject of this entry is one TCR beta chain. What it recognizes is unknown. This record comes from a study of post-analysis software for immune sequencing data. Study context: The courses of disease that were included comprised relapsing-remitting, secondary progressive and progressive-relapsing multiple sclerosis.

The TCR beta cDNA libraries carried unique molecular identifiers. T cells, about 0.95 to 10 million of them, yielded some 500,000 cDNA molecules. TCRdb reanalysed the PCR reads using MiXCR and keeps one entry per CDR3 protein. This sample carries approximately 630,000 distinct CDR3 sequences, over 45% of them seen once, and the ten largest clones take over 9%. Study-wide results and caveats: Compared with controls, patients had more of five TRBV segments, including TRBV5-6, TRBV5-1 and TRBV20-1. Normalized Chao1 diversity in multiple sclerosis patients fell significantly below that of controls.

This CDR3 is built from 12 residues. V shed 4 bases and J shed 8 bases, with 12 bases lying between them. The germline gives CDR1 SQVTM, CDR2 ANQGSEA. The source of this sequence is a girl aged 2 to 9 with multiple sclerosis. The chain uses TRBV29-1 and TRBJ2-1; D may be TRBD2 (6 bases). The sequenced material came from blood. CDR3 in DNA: TGCAGCGTTGTGGCGGGATTCGATGAGCAGTTCTTC. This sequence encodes CSVVAGFDEQFF.